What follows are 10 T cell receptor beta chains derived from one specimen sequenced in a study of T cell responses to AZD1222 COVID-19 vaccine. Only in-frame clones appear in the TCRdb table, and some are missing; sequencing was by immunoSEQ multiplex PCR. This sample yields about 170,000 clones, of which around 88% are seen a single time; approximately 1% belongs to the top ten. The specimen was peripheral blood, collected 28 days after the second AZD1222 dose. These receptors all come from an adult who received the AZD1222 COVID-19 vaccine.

The CDR3 protein is CSVGLMGYTF. The DNA for the CDR3 is TGCAGCGTTGGTCTGATGGGCTACACCTTC. J is TRBJ1-2 and V is TRBV29-1; no clear D. V dropped 4 bases and J dropped 8 bases, with 8 bases sitting between them. CDR1 and CDR2 (germline): SQVTM, ANQGSEA. This CDR3 comprises 10 residues.

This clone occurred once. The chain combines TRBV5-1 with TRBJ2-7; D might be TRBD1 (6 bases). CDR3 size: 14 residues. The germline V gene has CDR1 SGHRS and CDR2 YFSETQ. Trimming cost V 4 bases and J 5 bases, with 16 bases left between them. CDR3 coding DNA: TGCGCCAGCAGCCTAAACAGGGAATCGGACGAGCAGTACTTC. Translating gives CASSLNRESDEQYF.

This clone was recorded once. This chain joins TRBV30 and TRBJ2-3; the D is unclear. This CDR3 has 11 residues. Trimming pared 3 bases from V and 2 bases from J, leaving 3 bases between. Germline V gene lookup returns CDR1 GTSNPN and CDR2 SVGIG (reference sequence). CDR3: CAWSLTDTQYF. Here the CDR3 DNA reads TGTGCCTGGAGCCTCACAGATACGCAGTATTTT.

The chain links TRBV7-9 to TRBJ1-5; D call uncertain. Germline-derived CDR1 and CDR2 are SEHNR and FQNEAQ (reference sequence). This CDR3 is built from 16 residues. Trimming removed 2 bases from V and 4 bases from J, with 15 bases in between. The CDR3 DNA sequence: TGTGCCAGCAGCTTAACCCTCGGAGGCGAGAATCAGCCCCAGCATTTT. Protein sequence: CASSLTLGGENQPQHF.

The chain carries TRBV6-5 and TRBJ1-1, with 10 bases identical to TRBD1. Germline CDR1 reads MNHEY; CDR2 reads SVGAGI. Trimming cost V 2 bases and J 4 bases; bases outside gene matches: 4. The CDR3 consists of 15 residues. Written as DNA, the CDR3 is TGTGCCAGCAGTTACGATAGGACAGGGGGCACTGAAGCTTTCTTT. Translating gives CASSYDRTGGTEAFF.

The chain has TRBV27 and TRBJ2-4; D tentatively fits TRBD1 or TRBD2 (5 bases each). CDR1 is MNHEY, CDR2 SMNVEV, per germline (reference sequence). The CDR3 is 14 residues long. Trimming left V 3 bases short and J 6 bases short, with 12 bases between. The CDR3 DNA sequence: TGTGCCAGCAGTTTTTCCGGGACGCGAAACATTCAGTACTTC. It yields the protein CASSFSGTRNIQYF.

The CDR3 loop reads CASSLNQFETNEKLFF. The CDR3 DNA reads TGTGCCAGCAGCTTAAACCAATTCGAAACTAATGAAAAACTGTTTTTT. The V and J genes are TRBV7-9 and TRBJ1-4; D remains ambiguous. CDR1 and CDR2 (germline): SEHNR, FQNEAQ (reference sequence). The CDR3 runs 16 residues. The V end was cut by 2 bases, the J end by 1 base, with 11 bases between.

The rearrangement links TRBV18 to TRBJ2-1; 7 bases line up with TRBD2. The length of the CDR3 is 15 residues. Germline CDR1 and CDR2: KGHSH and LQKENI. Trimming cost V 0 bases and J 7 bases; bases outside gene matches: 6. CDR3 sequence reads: CASSPPGRDWNEQFF. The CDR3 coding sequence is TGTGCCAGCTCACCACCGGGGAGGGATTGGAATGAGCAGTTCTTC. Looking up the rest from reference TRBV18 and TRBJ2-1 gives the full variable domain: NAGVMQNPRHLVRRRGQEARLRCSPMKGHSHVYWYRQLPEEGLKFMVYLQKENIIDESGMPKERFSAEFPKEGPSILRIQQVVRGDSAAYFCASSPPGRDWNEQFFGPGTRLTVL.

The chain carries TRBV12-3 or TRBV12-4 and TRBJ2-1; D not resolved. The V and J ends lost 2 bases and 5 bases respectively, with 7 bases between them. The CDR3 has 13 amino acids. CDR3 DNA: TGTGCCAGCAGTTTATGGGTAAACAATGAGCAGTTCTTC. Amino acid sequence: CASSLWVNNEQFF.

CDR3 region: CASSLRLATNTGELFF. In DNA form, the CDR3 reads TGCGCCAGCAGCTTAAGGCTAGCCACGAACACCGGGGAGCTGTTTTTT. The chain recombines TRBV5-1 with TRBJ2-2; D may be TRBD2 (5 bases). This CDR3 is built from 16 residues. Deletions cut 2 bases from V and 0 bases from J, with 11 bases between. CDR1 is SGHRS and CDR2 is YFSETQ in the germline V gene.